This TCR beta chain was identified during a study of blood T cell repertoires in COVID-19. Across the study: T cells, B-cell-depleted T cells, or PBMCs supplied cDNA or gDNA.

The repertoire was sequenced with immunoSEQ multiplex PCR; TCRdb's copy has only in-frame clones and lacks some. The table includes about 270,000 clones, approximately 91% detected once. Participants were aged about 18 to 100 years, lived in 24 US areas, and enrolled virtually. Participants were placed into cohorts based on the clinical history they reported. CDR3 length: 13 residues. Germline assignment: CDR1 MNHEY and CDR2 SVGAGI. The V end was cut by 6 bases, the J end by 1 base, with 9 bases between. The TCR was taken from a middle-aged woman with acute COVID-19. The sequencing input was PBMCs or T cells enriched from blood (not recorded which). The rearrangement uses TRBV6-5 and TRBJ2-5, with D unresolved. The CDR3 region is CASRLSAQETQYF. The CDR3 DNA is TGTGCCAGCAGACTAAGCGCCCAAGAGACCCAGTACTTC.